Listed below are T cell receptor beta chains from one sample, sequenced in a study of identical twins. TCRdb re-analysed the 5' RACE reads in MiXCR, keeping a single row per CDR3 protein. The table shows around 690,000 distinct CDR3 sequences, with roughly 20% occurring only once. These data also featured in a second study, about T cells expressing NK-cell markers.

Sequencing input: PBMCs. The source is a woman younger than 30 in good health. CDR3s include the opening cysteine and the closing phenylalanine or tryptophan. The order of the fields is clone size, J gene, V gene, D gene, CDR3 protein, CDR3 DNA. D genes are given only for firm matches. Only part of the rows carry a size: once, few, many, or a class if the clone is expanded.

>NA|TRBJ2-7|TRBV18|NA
CASSPNTDYYEQYF
TGTGCCAGCTCACCGAATACGGATTACTACGAGCAGTACTTC
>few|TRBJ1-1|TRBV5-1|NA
CASSLSPGATEAFF
TGCGCCAGCAGCTTGAGCCCAGGGGCCACTGAAGCTTTCTTT
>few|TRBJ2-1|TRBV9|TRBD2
CASSGTSGPAYNEQFF
TGTGCCAGCAGCGGGACTAGCGGGCCTGCCTACAATGAGCAGTTCTTC
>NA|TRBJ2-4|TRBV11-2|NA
CASSKGVAKNIQYF
TGTGCCAGCAGCAAGGGGGTAGCCAAAAACATTCAGTACTTC
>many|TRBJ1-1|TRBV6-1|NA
CASSVGLLNTEAFF
TGTGCCAGCAGTGTGGGGCTACTGAACACTGAAGCTTTCTTT
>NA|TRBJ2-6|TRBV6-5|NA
CASSLRESRSGANVLTF
TGTGCCAGCAGTTTACGGGAATCTCGCTCTGGGGCCAACGTCCTGACTTTC
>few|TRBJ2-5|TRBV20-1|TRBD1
CSARWTGGQETQYF
TGCAGTGCTCGATGGACAGGGGGCCAAGAGACCCAGTACTTC
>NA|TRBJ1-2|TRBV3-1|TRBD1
CASSQLGTVHGYTF
TGTGCCAGCAGCCAACTTGGGACAGTTCATGGCTACACCTTC
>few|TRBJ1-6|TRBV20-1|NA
CSARDRVDSPLHF
TGCAGTGCTAGAGACAGGGTGGACTCACCCCTCCACTTT
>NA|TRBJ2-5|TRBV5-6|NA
CASSFSVTTGSETQYF
TGTGCCAGCAGCTTCAGTGTGACAACCGGCTCCGAGACCCAGTACTTC
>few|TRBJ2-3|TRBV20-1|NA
CSAHLKDTQYF
TGCAGTGCCCACCTCAAAGATACGCAGTATTTT
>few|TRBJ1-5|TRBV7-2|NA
CASSVRFQGDGNQPQHF
TGTGCCAGCAGCGTAAGATTCCAGGGTGATGGGAATCAGCCCCAGCATTTT
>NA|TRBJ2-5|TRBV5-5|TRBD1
CASSLVRGQVEYF
TGTGCCAGCAGCTTGGTCAGGGGACAGGTTGAGTACTTC
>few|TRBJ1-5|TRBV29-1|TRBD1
CSVSIGTGTQPQHF
TGCAGCGTTTCGATAGGGACAGGGACCCAGCCCCAGCATTTT
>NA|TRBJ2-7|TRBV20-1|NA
CSAGQNYEQYF
TGCAGTGCAGGACAAAACTACGAGCAGTACTTC
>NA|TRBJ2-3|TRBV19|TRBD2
CASSIVAGRTDTQYF
TGTGCCAGTAGTATAGTAGCGGGCCGGACAGATACGCAGTATTTT
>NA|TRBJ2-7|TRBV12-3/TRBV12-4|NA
CASTGGRRSGEQYF
TGTGCCAGCACAGGCGGCCGGCGGTCGGGTGAGCAGTACTTC
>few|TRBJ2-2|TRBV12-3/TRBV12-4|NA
CASGTGPEGTGELFF
TGTGCCAGCGGGACCGGCCCTGAGGGTACCGGGGAGCTGTTTTTT
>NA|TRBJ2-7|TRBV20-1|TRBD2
CSARGASNMREGREQYF
TGCAGTGCTAGAGGGGCCTCTAATATGCGGGAGGGGAGGGAGCAGTACTTC
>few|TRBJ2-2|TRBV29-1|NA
CSVRPENTGELFF
TGCAGCGTGCGCCCAGAGAACACCGGGGAGCTGTTTTTT
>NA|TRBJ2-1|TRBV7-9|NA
CASSRWGEEQFF
TGTGCCAGCAGCCGATGGGGGGAGGAGCAGTTCTTC
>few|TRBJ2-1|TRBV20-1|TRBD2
CSAEGTRGNEQFF
TGCAGTGCTGAGGGGACTAGAGGGAATGAGCAGTTCTTC